One and the same sample provided the 26 T cell receptor beta chains below, sequenced in a study of vaccination and CD4 T cells after COVID-19. The treatment is: approximately 9-day PBMC culture with coronavirus spike peptide pools or control peptides (ViraFEST assay). Cultured CD4+ T cells had their DNA profiled by the Oncomine TCR Beta short-read assay. MiXCR, applied by TCRdb to the PCR reads, yields one record per CDR3 protein. Among under 20,000 distinct CDR3 sequences, 20% to 25% were seen once, and the ten largest hold more than 7.5%. These TCRs are of unknown antigen specificity. Specimen: cultured CD4+ T cells from blood. The receptors come from a human donor with COVID-19.

This clonotype was counted once. V and J are TRBV19 and TRBJ1-1; TRBD1 is a possible D gene (6 bases). V lost 7 bases, J lost 7 bases, and 16 bases lay in between. This CDR3 has 13 residues. Germline assignment: CDR1 LNHDA and CDR2 SQIVND (reference sequence). The CDR3 sequence is CASTDRPPLEAFF. The CDR3 DNA follows: TGTGCCAGTACTGACAGGCCCCCGCTTGAAGCTTTCTTT. The entire variable domain, with the rest obtained from reference TRBV19 and TRBJ1-1, is as follows: DGGITQSPKYLFRKEGQNVTLSCEQNLNHDAMYWYRQDPGQGLRLIYYSQIVNDFQKGDIAEGYSVSREKKESFPLTVTSAQKNPTAFYLCASTDRPPLEAFFGQGTRLTVV.

This clonotype was detected only a few times. The gene calls are TRBV7-2 and TRBJ1-4; perhaps TRBD1 as D (6 bases). CDR3 size: 17 residues. Germline assignment: CDR1 SGHTA and CDR2 FQGNSA. V was cut by 1 base and J by 2 bases, with 14 bases left in between. CDR3 nucleotide sequence: TGTGCCAGCAGCTTAGTCAGGGGTGAAGGCACTAATGAAAAACTGTTTTTT. Protein product: CASSLVRGEGTNEKLFF. The full variable domain, its missing parts supplied by reference TRBV7-2 and TRBJ1-4, is GAGVSQSPSNKVTEKGKDVELRCDPISGHTALYWYRQSLGQGLEFLIYFQGNSAPDKSGLPSDRFSAERTGGSVSTLTIQRTQQEDSAVYLCASSLVRGEGTNEKLFFGSGTQLSVL.

The chain recombines TRBV7-2 with TRBJ2-5, with D tentatively TRBD2 (5 bases). The length of the CDR3 is 15 residues. V lost 5 bases to trimming and J lost 1 base, with 14 bases between them. The germline CDR1 and CDR2 sequences are SGHTA and FQGNSA. CDR3 nucleotides: TGTGCCAGCAGCCCCTCGGCGGGTCGCCAAGAGACCCAGTACTTC. Its protein product is CASSPSAGRQETQYF.

J is TRBJ2-1 and V is TRBV10-2; 10 bases agree with TRBD2. The CDR3 spans 15 residues. V was clipped by 1 base and J by 9 bases; unmatched bases: 6. CDR1 and CDR2 from the germline V gene are WSHSY and SAAADI. The CDR3 DNA sequence: TGCGCCAGCAGTGAGTTTTCTAGCGGGGGAGGTGAGCAGTTCTTC. It yields the protein CASSEFSSGGGEQFF.

The sample holds a few counts of this clonotype. The chain couples TRBV5-8 to TRBJ1-2; 9 bases align to TRBD1. The trim removed 1 base at V and 6 bases at J, leaving 10 bases unmatched. In germline, CDR1 is SGHTS, CDR2 YDEGEE. This CDR3 has 16 residues. The CDR3 nucleotides read TGTGCCAGCAGCTTGCCCGCGGACAGGGGAATTAATGGCTACACCTTC. Its translation: CASSLPADRGINGYTF.

This clonotype occurred a few times. The chain has TRBV6-1 and TRBJ1-5; 9 bases map to TRBD1. The CDR3 contains 15 residues. Per germline, CDR1 MNHNS and CDR2 SASEGT. The V gene end was trimmed by 5 bases and the J gene end by 11 bases; junction bases not matched to a gene: 13. The CDR3 nucleotides read TGTGCCAGCAGTACCCTAACAGGGGGCGTTAGGGCCCAGCATTTT. This sequence encodes CASSTLTGGVRAQHF.

V usage is TRBV19 and J usage is TRBJ2-4, with TRBD2 identical over 14 bases. CDR3 size: 16 residues. V lost 5 bases, J lost 7 bases, and 7 bases stayed unmatched. Per the germline V gene, CDR1 is LNHDA and CDR2 is SQIVND (reference sequence). The CDR3 bases are TGTGCCAGTAGTTCAAGACTAGCGGGGGGGCCGAACATTCAGTACTTC. The encoded protein is CASSSRLAGGPNIQYF.

The J gene is TRBJ2-2, the V gene TRBV12-3 or TRBV12-4; TRBD1 might be the D (6 bases). This CDR3 has 14 residues. V lost 6 bases to trimming and J lost 1 base, with 9 bases between them. CDR3 nucleotides: TGTGCCAGCAGGGGGGACAAGAACACCGGGGAGCTGTTTTTT. Residues: CASRGDKNTGELFF.

The gene calls are TRBV11-2 and TRBJ2-2, with a weak D call TRBD2 (8 bases). The CDR3 consists of 14 residues. Germline lookup yields CDR1 SGHAT and CDR2 FQNNGV. Trimming stripped 7 bases from V and 4 bases from J, with 13 bases between. The CDR3 sequence is CASTGGGRTGELFF. DNA for the CDR3: TGTGCCAGCACGGGAGGGGGCCGCACCGGGGAGCTGTTTTTT.

This clonotype is categorized as medium-sized. The rearrangement links TRBV20-1 to TRBJ2-3; 9 bases are shared with TRBD2. Germline V gene sequence: CDR1 DFQATT, CDR2 SNEGSKA (reference sequence). With V trimmed by 6 bases and J by 4 bases, 11 bases remained unmatched. The CDR3 extends over 15 amino acids. The CDR3 sequence: CSAGPLTSGSDTQYF. CDR3 bases: TGCAGTGCCGGCCCTCTGACTAGCGGATCAGATACGCAGTATTTT.

V usage is TRBV6-5 and J usage is TRBJ1-2; no clear D gene. This CDR3 comprises 15 residues. Per germline, CDR1 MNHEY and CDR2 SVGAGI. The V gene lost 1 base and the J gene lost 8 bases, with 17 bases spanning the gap. CDR3 protein: CASSYYQAGGKGYTF. In DNA, the CDR3 is TGTGCCAGCAGTTACTATCAAGCCGGAGGAAAGGGCTACACCTTC.

There are a few counts of this clonotype. One junction end disagrees with the germline gene, perhaps due to a read error. In nucleotides, the CDR3 is TGTGCCAGCAGCCCGACTAGCAGAGATACGCAGTATTTT. Amino acids: CASSPTSRDTQYF. The genes are TRBV7-2 and TRBJ2-3; 7 positions match TRBD2. The CDR3 has 13 amino acids. The germline CDR1 and CDR2 sequences are SGHTA and FQGNSA.

This clonotype showed up just a few times. This chain joins TRBV18 and TRBJ1-5, with 7 positions matching TRBD1. Germline V gives CDR1 KGHSH, CDR2 LQKENI. CDR3 length: 14 residues. J gave up 7 bases and V 6 bases, and 9 bases lay outside the gene matches. The CDR3 region is CASSQGQGGQPQHF. The CDR3 DNA sequence: TGTGCCAGCTCGCAAGGGCAGGGGGGACAGCCCCAGCATTTT.

The chain uses TRBV5-8 and TRBJ1-5; D ambiguous. The CDR3 spans 14 residues. Deletions cut 0 bases from V and 8 bases from J, with 12 bases between. CDR1 is SGHTS, CDR2 YDEGEE, per germline. The CDR3 is CASSLGSGYKPQHF. CDR3 coding DNA: TGTGCCAGCAGCTTGGGATCCGGGTATAAGCCCCAGCATTTT.

This clonotype was counted between two and nine times. The genes are TRBV18 and TRBJ1-5; maybe TRBD1 (6 bases). This CDR3 spans 15 amino acids. CDR1 and CDR2 from the germline V gene are KGHSH and LQKENI. The ends were cut back, 4 bases at V and 7 bases at J, with 17 bases in the middle. Written as DNA, the CDR3 is TGTGCCAGCTCACTATACCGGGACATGAGCCAGCCCCAGCATTTT. This encodes CASSLYRDMSQPQHF.

The rearrangement joins TRBV10-1 to TRBJ2-5, with 7 bases fitting TRBD2. Germline V gene data show CDR1 as WNHNN and CDR2 as SYGVQD (reference sequence). V trimming: 8 bases; J trimming: 3 bases; junction bases outside the gene matches: 9. This CDR3 region has 14 residues. The CDR3 is CASRRGTTKETQYF. CDR3 coding DNA: TGCGCCAGCCGGCGAGGGACTACGAAAGAGACCCAGTACTTC.

The chain couples TRBV7-8 to TRBJ2-6, with TRBD1 matching 10 bases. The CDR3 runs to 17 residues. V was clipped by 4 bases and J by 0 bases; unmatched bases: 3. Germline V gene lookup returns CDR1 SGHVS and CDR2 FQNEAQ. The DNA of the CDR3 is TGTGCCAGCAGCTCCGGGACAGGGGCCTCTGGGGCCAACGTCCTGACTTTC. This sequence encodes CASSSGTGASGANVLTF.

Only one count was recorded for this clonotype. The CDR3 DNA reads TGCGCCAGCAGCTTTCAAGGAGAGACCCAGTACTTC. Protein sequence: CASSFQGETQYF. The chain combines TRBV5-1 with TRBJ2-5; unclear D gene. The CDR3 length is 12 residues. CDR1 is SGHRS, CDR2 YFSETQ, per germline. Trimming pared 2 bases from V and 4 bases from J, leaving 6 bases between.

The CDR3 nucleotides read TGCGCCAGCAGTGATAGGGGGGTAGGGACAGATACGCAGTATTTT. This encodes CASSDRGVGTDTQYF. The chain joins TRBV10-1 to TRBJ2-3, with D perhaps assigned TRBD1 or TRBD2 (6 bases each). The ends were cut back, 3 bases at V and 3 bases at J, with 13 bases in the middle. Per the germline V gene, CDR1 is WNHNN and CDR2 is SYGVQD (reference sequence). This CDR3 region has 15 residues.

Within the sample, this clonotype is medium-sized. The chain uses TRBV27 and TRBJ2-2; D ambiguous. This CDR3 has 14 amino acids. Germline V gene data show CDR1 as MNHEY and CDR2 as SMNVEV (reference sequence). V was cut by 2 bases and J by 4 bases, with 8 bases left in between. As DNA, the CDR3 is TGTGCCAGCAGTTTAGACCTATTCACCGGGGAGCTGTTTTTT. Translated, it gives CASSLDLFTGELFF.

There are a few counts of this clonotype. The DNA for the CDR3 is TGTGCCAGCAGGGGGGGCGGCACTTGGGTGGGGCCGGCCAACGTCCTGACTTTC. Translation gives CASRGGGTWVGPANVLTF. This chain links TRBV2 with TRBJ2-6; D possibly uses TRBD1 or TRBD2 (6 bases each). The CDR3 has 18 residues. Germline V CDR1 and CDR2: SNHLY, FYNNEI. V lost 6 bases, J lost 6 bases, and 24 bases lay in between.

This clonotype showed up just a few times. The CDR3 reads CASSLWANRDGNSPLHF. The DNA for the CDR3 is TGCGCCAGCAGCTTGTGGGCTAACAGGGACGGTAATTCACCCCTCCACTTT. The chain is built from TRBV5-1 and TRBJ1-6, with D possibly being TRBD1 (6 bases). The CDR3 runs 17 residues. The germline gives CDR1 SGHRS, CDR2 YFSETQ. Trimming pared 1 base from V and 6 bases from J, leaving 17 bases between.

This clonotype was found a few times. V and J are TRBV20-1 and TRBJ2-5; 8 bases are a match to TRBD2. V dropped 6 bases and J dropped 3; count of bases not matched to a gene: 9. Germline CDR1 and CDR2: DFQATT and SNEGSKA (reference sequence). This CDR3 is 14 amino acids long. The CDR3: CSARNPRGEETQYF. The CDR3 coding sequence is TGCAGTGCCCGAAATCCGCGGGGGGAAGAGACCCAGTACTTC.

This chain links TRBV7-8 with TRBJ1-4; D unclear. The germline gives CDR1 SGHVS, CDR2 FQNEAQ. V was pared by 7 bases and J by 0 bases, with 9 bases between. The length of the CDR3 is 14 residues. The CDR3 sequence is CASNPDATNEKLFF. The CDR3 nucleotides are TGTGCCAGCAACCCGGATGCAACTAATGAAAAACTGTTTTTT.

Concerning this clonotype itself: The junction shows a germline mismatch at one end, possibly a read error. This rearrangement joins TRBV29-1 to TRBJ1-1; weak D call: TRBD1 (5 bases). Germline V gives CDR1 SQVTM, CDR2 ANQGSEA. This CDR3 comprises 13 residues. The CDR3 protein is CSVQQVGNTETFF. CDR3 nucleotide sequence: TGCAGCGTCCAACAGGTTGGGAACACTGAAACTTTCTTT.

V usage is TRBV6-2 or TRBV6-3 and J usage is TRBJ1-3, with TRBD1 as a possible D gene (5 bases). V lost 10 bases and J 5 bases, leaving 12 bases between the germline ends. Germline values: CDR1 MNHEY, CDR2 SVGEGT. The CDR3 is 12 residues long. The CDR3 coding sequence is TGTGCCACTAGAGGGGCTCGAAACACCATATATTTT. Translating it yields CATRGARNTIYF.